This TCR beta chain was obtained from a study of T cell responses to AZD1222 COVID-19 vaccine. Findings of the study overall: Spike-specific TCR breadth and depth both grew after two AZD1222 doses. Reportedly, nearly half of unique spike TCRs recognized epitopes outside B.1.351/B.1.1.7 mutations. The study found vaccine-associated CD4 TCRs spanning spike, dominant at 160-218 and 743-854. Clonal diversity may have been underestimated in mostly white British donors.

Produced via immunoSEQ multiplex PCR; TCRdb's table is partial and in-frame only. Counted here are around 78,000 clones, about 82% occurring once; the ten biggest clones make up about 3%. About this clone: Antigen specificity is unknown.

The CDR3 runs to 14 residues. Germline V gene data show CDR1 as MNHEY and CDR2 as SMNVEV (reference sequence). J lost 6 bases, V lost 5 bases, and 9 bases had no gene match. The genes are TRBV27 and TRBJ2-5; 7 positions agree with TRBD1. The TCR sequence derives from an adult in good health. The sequencing here drew on peripheral blood, taken on day 0 of AZD1222 vaccination. This CDR3 is CASSPAGQVKTQYF. The CDR3 bases are TGTGCCAGCAGTCCCGCCGGACAGGTCAAGACCCAGTACTTC.